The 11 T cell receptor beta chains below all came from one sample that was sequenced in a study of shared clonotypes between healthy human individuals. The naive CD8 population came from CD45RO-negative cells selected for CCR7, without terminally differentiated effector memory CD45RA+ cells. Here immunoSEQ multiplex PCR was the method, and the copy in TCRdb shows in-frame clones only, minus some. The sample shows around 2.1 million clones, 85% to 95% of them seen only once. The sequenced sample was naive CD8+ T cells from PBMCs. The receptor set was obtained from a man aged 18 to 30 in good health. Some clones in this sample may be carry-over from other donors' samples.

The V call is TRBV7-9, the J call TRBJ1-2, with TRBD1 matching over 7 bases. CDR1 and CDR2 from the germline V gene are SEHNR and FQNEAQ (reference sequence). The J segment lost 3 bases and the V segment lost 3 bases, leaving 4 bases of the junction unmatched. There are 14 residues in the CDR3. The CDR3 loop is CASSFAGGDYGYTF. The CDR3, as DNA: TGTGCCAGCAGCTTTGCAGGGGGGGACTATGGCTACACCTTC.

The CDR3 coding sequence is TGTGCCAGCAGGACGCGACAGGGAGAGCAGTTCTTC. Its protein product is CASRTRQGEQFF. The rearrangement links TRBV27 to TRBJ2-1; 7 positions agree with TRBD1. CDR1 MNHEY and CDR2 SMNVEV come from the germline V gene (reference sequence). The CDR3 length is 12 residues. Trimming cost V 6 bases and J 10 bases; bases outside gene matches: 6.

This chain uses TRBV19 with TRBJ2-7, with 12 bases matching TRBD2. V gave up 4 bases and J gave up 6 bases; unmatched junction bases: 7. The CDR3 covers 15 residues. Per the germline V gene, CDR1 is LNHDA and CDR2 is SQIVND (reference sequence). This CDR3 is CASSNRLAGEVEQYF. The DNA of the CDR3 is TGTGCCAGTAGTAACAGACTAGCGGGAGAGGTCGAGCAGTACTTC.

DNA of the CDR3: TGTGCCAGCAGCCAGTCTTGGTGGGAGGGCTACACCTTC. This translates into CASSQSWWEGYTF. This sequence joins TRBV14 and TRBJ1-2; no reliable D call. Germline V gives CDR1 SGHDN, CDR2 FVKESK. This CDR3 is built from 13 residues. Trimming pared 3 bases from V and 8 bases from J, leaving 13 bases between.

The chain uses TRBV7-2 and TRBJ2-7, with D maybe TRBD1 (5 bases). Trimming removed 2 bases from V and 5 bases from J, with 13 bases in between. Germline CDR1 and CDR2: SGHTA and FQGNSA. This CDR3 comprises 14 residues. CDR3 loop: CASSLPGHVHEQYF. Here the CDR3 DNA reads TGTGCCAGCAGCTTACCCGGACACGTCCACGAGCAGTACTTC.

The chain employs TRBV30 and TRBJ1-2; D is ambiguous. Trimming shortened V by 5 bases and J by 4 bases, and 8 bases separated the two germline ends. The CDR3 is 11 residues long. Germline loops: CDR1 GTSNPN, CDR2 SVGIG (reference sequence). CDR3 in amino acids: CAWESLYGYTF. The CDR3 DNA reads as TGTGCCTGGGAATCACTCTATGGCTACACCTTC.

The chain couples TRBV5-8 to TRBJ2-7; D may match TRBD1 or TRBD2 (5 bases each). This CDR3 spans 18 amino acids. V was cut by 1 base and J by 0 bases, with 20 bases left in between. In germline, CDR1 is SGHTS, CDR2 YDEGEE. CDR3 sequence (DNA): TGTGCCAGCAGCTTGAATAGGATTGAGGGGTCCCTCTCCTACGAGCAGTACTTC. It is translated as CASSLNRIEGSLSYEQYF.

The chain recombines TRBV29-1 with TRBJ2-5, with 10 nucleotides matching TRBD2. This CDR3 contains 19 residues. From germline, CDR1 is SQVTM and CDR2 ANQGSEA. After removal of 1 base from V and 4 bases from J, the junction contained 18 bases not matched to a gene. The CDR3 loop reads CSVEGELALAGVLGETQYF. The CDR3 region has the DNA TGCAGCGTTGAAGGGGAGTTGGCCCTAGCGGGAGTACTCGGAGAGACCCAGTACTTC.

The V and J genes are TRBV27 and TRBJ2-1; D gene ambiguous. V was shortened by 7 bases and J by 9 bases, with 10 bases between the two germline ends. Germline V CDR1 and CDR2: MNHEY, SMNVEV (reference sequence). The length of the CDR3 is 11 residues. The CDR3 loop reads CASTRGSEQFF. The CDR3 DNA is TGTGCCAGCACCCGCGGTAGTGAGCAGTTCTTC.

The CDR3 DNA reads as TGTGCCAGCAGTGAGACTAGCGGGTGGTACGAGCAGTACTTC. It translates to CASSETSGWYEQYF. The chain employs TRBV2 and TRBJ2-7, with 10 bases that match TRBD2. The CDR3 length is 14 residues. V gave up 3 bases and J gave up 4 bases; unmatched junction bases: 3. From germline, CDR1 is SNHLY and CDR2 FYNNEI.

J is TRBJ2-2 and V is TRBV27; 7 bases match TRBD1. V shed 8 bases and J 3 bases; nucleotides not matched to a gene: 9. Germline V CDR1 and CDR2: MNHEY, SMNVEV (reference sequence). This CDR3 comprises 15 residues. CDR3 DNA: TGTGCCAGCCAAGGGGGCAGTTTATACACCGGGGAGCTGTTTTTT. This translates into CASQGGSLYTGELFF.